This paragraph reports one T cell receptor (beta chain). RNA transcripts served as the template for amplifying TCR beta CDR3 regions. HTBI primers drove first-round RT-PCR of the TCR CDR3. Each CDR3 protein gets one entry after TCRdb re-called the multiplex PCR reads with MiXCR. The table includes nearly 750,000 distinct CDR3 sequences, 35% detected once. The CDR3 runs to 14 residues. The V gene lost 6 bases and the J gene lost 2 bases, with 11 bases spanning the gap. Germline values: CDR1 DFQATT, CDR2 SNEGSKA (reference sequence). This sample is part of a study of T cells in Graves' hyperthyroidism and ophthalmopathy.

The TCR originated in a woman between 40 and 50 years old with Graves' hyperthyroidism. The V call is TRBV20-1, the J call TRBJ1-6, with D maybe TRBD1 (5 bases). Specimen: blood. CDR3 nucleotides: TGCAGTGCGGCGGGGGTCGCCTATAATTCACCCCTCCACTTT. Translating gives CSAAGVAYNSPLHF.